Presented here are 18 T cell receptor beta chains from one specimen sequenced in a study of cytomegalovirus exposure and HLA in healthy donors. The PCR ran on 60 Vbeta and 13 Jbeta primers. Libraries were prepared by immunoSEQ multiplex PCR; TCRdb keeps only in-frame clonotypes and omits some of them. The table records some 78,000 clones, around 80% of them present only once. Sequenced input: PBMCs. The receptors stem from a man aged 45-60 years in good health and CMV-seropositive.

In this sample, this clone turned up a few times. The chain recombines TRBV19 with TRBJ2-5, with D possibly TRBD1 on 6 matching bases. V was trimmed by 6 bases and J by 0 bases, leaving 11 bases between them. The germline CDR1 and CDR2 sequences are LNHDA and SQIVND (reference sequence). The CDR3 spans 14 residues. CDR3 nucleotide sequence: TGTGCCAGTAGGGGACAAACAAACCAAGAGACCCAGTACTTC. This sequence encodes CASRGQTNQETQYF.

The rearrangement links TRBV30 to TRBJ1-2; unclear D gene. The CDR3 loop spans 11 amino acids. V was clipped by 2 bases and J by 4 bases, with 5 bases between them. Germline CDR1 reads GTSNPN; CDR2 reads SVGIG (reference sequence). CDR3 sequence: CAWSIAYGYTF. In nucleotides, the CDR3 is TGTGCCTGGAGTATAGCCTATGGCTACACCTTC.

In its sample, this clone was seen a few times. The chain joins TRBV7-9 to TRBJ1-2; TRBD1 is a possible D gene (6 bases). This CDR3 spans 14 amino acids. In germline, CDR1 is SEHNR, CDR2 FQNEAQ (reference sequence). V was cut by 5 bases and J by 2 bases, with 12 bases left in between. The DNA of the CDR3 is TGTGCCAGCAGCCTGAGACAGGCGAACTATGGCTACACCTTC. Its translation: CASSLRQANYGYTF. The whole variable domain, filled in from reference TRBV7-9 and TRBJ1-2, reads DTGVSQNPRHKITKRGQNVTFRCDPISEHNRLYWYRQTLGQGPEFLTYFQNEAQLEKSRLLSDRFSAERPKGSFSTLEIQRTEQGDSAMYLCASSLRQANYGYTFGSGTRLTVV.

This clone was counted once. The chain recombines TRBV9 with TRBJ1-2, with TRBD1 as a possible D gene (6 bases). CDR1 is SGDLS, CDR2 YYNGEE, per germline. The CDR3 consists of 13 residues. Trimming took off 3 bases at V and 4 bases at J, with 10 bases between the two ends. DNA of the CDR3: TGTGCCAGCAGCGGGCAGGGGACCTATGGCTACACCTTC. The encoded protein is CASSGQGTYGYTF.

CDR3 residues: CASSVRTGENEKLFF. In nucleotides, the CDR3 is TGTGCCAGCAGCGTCCGGACAGGGGAAAATGAAAAACTGTTTTTT. The chain is built from TRBV9 and TRBJ1-4, with TRBD1 matching 9 bases. The CDR3 runs to 15 residues. CDR1 is SGDLS and CDR2 is YYNGEE in the germline V gene. With 2 bases clipped from V and 5 bases from J, the junction kept 4 bases outside the gene matches.

V usage is TRBV30 and J usage is TRBJ2-3; no firm D call. CDR3 size: 14 residues. V gave up 2 bases and J gave up 2 bases, with 11 bases separating them. The germline V gene has CDR1 GTSNPN and CDR2 SVGIG (reference sequence). The CDR3 DNA follows: TGTGCCTGGAGTACCAGAAACCCCACAGATACGCAGTATTTT. Residues: CAWSTRNPTDTQYF.

Only a few counts were recorded for this clone. The J gene is TRBJ1-2, the V gene TRBV4-3; D gene uncertain. The CDR3 totals 15 residues. V was trimmed by 1 base and J by 1 base, leaving 10 bases between them. The germline gives CDR1 LGHNA, CDR2 YSLEER. CDR3: CASSQGSASNYGYTF. The CDR3 region has the DNA TGCGCCAGCAGCCAAGGTTCCGCCAGTAACTATGGCTACACCTTC.

This clone came up a few times. The J gene is TRBJ2-5, the V gene TRBV9; D may be TRBD1 (6 bases). Germline values: CDR1 SGDLS, CDR2 YYNGEE. V lost 3 bases and J 4 bases, leaving 19 bases between the germline ends. This CDR3 has 16 amino acids. CDR3: CASSEGNRVEGETQYF. CDR3 nucleotide sequence: TGTGCCAGCAGCGAGGGAAACAGGGTCGAAGGAGAGACCCAGTACTTC. The variable domain in full, with the rest retrieved from reference TRBV9 and TRBJ2-5, is DSGVTQTPKHLITATGQRVTLRCSPRSGDLSVYWYQQSLDQGLQFLIQYYNGEERAKGNILERFSAQQFPDLHSELNLSSLELGDSALYFCASSEGNRVEGETQYFGPGTRLLVL.

This chain uses TRBV27 with TRBJ1-4; tentatively, D is TRBD1 (6 bases). Trimming removed 6 bases at V and 7 bases at J, with 15 bases between. The CDR3 has 14 amino acids. Germline V gene data show CDR1 as MNHEY and CDR2 as SMNVEV (reference sequence). CDR3 sequence reads: CASSPTGFPEKLFF. DNA for the CDR3: TGTGCCAGCAGCCCTACAGGGTTTCCTGAAAAACTGTTTTTT.

The chain couples TRBV7-2 to TRBJ1-6; 7 nucleotides align to TRBD1. Losses at the gene ends were 5 bases for V and 6 bases for J; bases not matched to a gene: 4. The CDR3 extends over 14 amino acids. Looked up from germline, CDR1 is SGHTA and CDR2 is FQGNSA. CDR3 region: CASSGTVFNSPLHF. In nucleotides, the CDR3 is TGTGCCAGCAGCGGGACAGTGTTTAATTCACCCCTCCACTTT.

This chain joins TRBV7-2 and TRBJ2-7; 9 positions agree with TRBD2. The CDR3 length is 14 residues. Germline CDR1 reads SGHTA; CDR2 reads FQGNSA. The junction had 5 bases not matched to a gene; V was cut back by 5 bases and J by 3 bases. CDR3 nucleotide sequence: TGTGCCAGCAGCCCTGGGACTAGCAGCTACGAGCAGTACTTC. Amino acid sequence: CASSPGTSSYEQYF. The variable domain in full, with the rest retrieved from reference TRBV7-2 and TRBJ2-7, is GAGVSQSPSNKVTEKGKDVELRCDPISGHTALYWYRQSLGQGLEFLIYFQGNSAPDKSGLPSDRFSAERTGGSVSTLTIQRTQQEDSAVYLCASSPGTSSYEQYFGPGTRLTVT.

This chain joins TRBV6-5 and TRBJ2-7; D remains ambiguous. V was clipped by 0 bases and J by 5 bases, with 8 bases between them. The CDR3 covers 13 residues. Germline lookup yields CDR1 MNHEY and CDR2 SVGAGI. The CDR3 DNA is TGTGCCAGCAGTTACTCCGCTGGAGACGAGCAGTACTTC. It yields the protein CASSYSAGDEQYF.

The chain combines TRBV11-2 with TRBJ1-3, with D possibly TRBD1 on 5 matching bases. Germline CDR1 SGHAT, CDR2 FQNNGV. V lost 2 bases and J 1 base, leaving 9 bases between the germline ends. The CDR3 is 15 residues long. The CDR3 coding sequence is TGTGCCAGCAGCTTATTCGGGACTTCTGGAAACACCATATATTTT. Protein product: CASSLFGTSGNTIYF.

The chain has TRBV2 and TRBJ2-7; 7 bases are shared with TRBD2. The V gene's germline CDR1 is SNHLY and CDR2 FYNNEI. CDR3 length: 13 amino acids. Trimming at V came to 6 bases and at J to 0 bases, leaving 2 bases not matched to a gene. The DNA of the CDR3 is TGTGCCAGCAGCGGGACTATCTCCTACGAGCAGTACTTC. Translated: CASSGTISYEQYF.

This chain links TRBV14 with TRBJ2-1; 9 bases match TRBD2. V lost 1 base, J lost 3 bases, and 10 bases stayed unmatched. Germline V gene sequence: CDR1 SGHDN, CDR2 FVKESK. CDR3 length: 18 residues. Here the CDR3 reads CASSQVWTSARNYNEQFF. The CDR3 DNA reads as TGTGCCAGCAGCCAAGTATGGACTAGCGCGAGAAACTACAATGAGCAGTTCTTC. The whole variable domain, filled in from reference TRBV14 and TRBJ2-1, reads EAGVTQFPSHSVIEKGQTVTLRCDPISGHDNLYWYRRVMGKEIKFLLHFVKESKQDESGMPNNRFLAERTGGTYSTLKVQPAELEDSGVYFCASSQVWTSARNYNEQFFGPGTRLTVL.

V usage is TRBV29-1 and J usage is TRBJ2-5; 8 positions match TRBD2. The germline CDR1 and CDR2 sequences are SQVTM and ANQGSEA. The V gene end was trimmed by 6 bases and the J gene end by 4 bases; junction bases not matched to a gene: 13. This CDR3 contains 15 residues. As DNA, the CDR3 is TGCAGCGTGACGCCGGGTAGCGGGATGGTAGAGACCCAGTACTTC. Protein: CSVTPGSGMVETQYF.

J is TRBJ2-1 and V is TRBV30, with TRBD2 as a possible D gene (6 bases). The germline V gene has CDR1 GTSNPN and CDR2 SVGIG (reference sequence). The CDR3 extends over 14 amino acids. Trimming stripped 3 bases from V and 3 bases from J, with 12 bases between. The CDR3 is CAWSDGSGYNEQFF. The CDR3 region has the DNA TGTGCCTGGAGCGACGGGAGTGGCTACAATGAGCAGTTCTTC.

The chain recombines TRBV9 with TRBJ1-5; D not certain. Germline-derived CDR1 and CDR2 are SGDLS and YYNGEE. This CDR3 has 15 residues. The germline V and J ends were trimmed by 3 bases and 4 bases, with 14 bases remaining between them. The CDR3 nucleotides are TGTGCCAGCAGCGCGGGAGCCAACCGGAATCAGCCCCAGCATTTT. Translating gives CASSAGANRNQPQHF.